What follows are 9 T cell receptor beta chains derived from one specimen sequenced in a study of shared clonotypes between healthy human individuals. TCRdb keeps only in-frame clones here, not all; method: immunoSEQ multiplex PCR. Of just under 350,000 clones in the sample, around 70% were seen once. Sample: memory CD4+ T cells sorted from blood. Subset denoted: CD45RA-negative fraction. These receptors came from a man in his thirties or forties in good health.

The chain has TRBV27 and TRBJ2-3; D gene ambiguous. V gave up 1 base and J gave up 2 bases, with 10 bases separating them. The CDR3 has 15 residues. Per the germline V gene, CDR1 is MNHEY and CDR2 is SMNVEV (reference sequence). Here the CDR3 reads CASSLYQSNTDTQYF. DNA of the CDR3: TGTGCCAGCAGTTTATATCAGAGTAACACAGATACGCAGTATTTT.

The chain employs TRBV4-2 and TRBJ2-3, with 8 bases that match TRBD1. The CDR3 has 16 amino acids. Germline assignment: CDR1 LGHNA and CDR2 YNFKEQ. V dropped 1 base and J dropped 4; count of bases not matched to a gene: 7. CDR3 protein: CASSQGQGARADTQYF. CDR3 sequence (DNA): TGTGCCAGCAGCCAAGGCCAGGGGGCACGAGCAGATACGCAGTATTTT.

The J gene is TRBJ1-1, the V gene TRBV28; 8 bases map to TRBD1. With V trimmed by 11 bases and J by 1 base, 9 bases remained unmatched. Germline V gene lookup returns CDR1 MDHEN and CDR2 SYDVKM. CDR3 length: 14 amino acids. The chain's CDR3 is CAFQDRGKNTEAFF. CDR3 nucleotides: TGTGCCTTCCAAGACAGGGGAAAGAACACTGAAGCTTTCTTT.

The chain joins TRBV9 to TRBJ2-4, with D unclear. The CDR3 has 15 residues. Trimming removed 0 bases at V and 8 bases at J, with 15 bases between. CDR1 and CDR2 from the germline V gene are SGDLS and YYNGEE. The CDR3 nucleotides read TGTGCCAGCAGCGTAGAGGGCCACGATGGGGACATTCAGTACTTC. Protein: CASSVEGHDGDIQYF. The full variable domain, its missing parts supplied by reference TRBV9 and TRBJ2-4, is DSGVTQTPKHLITATGQRVTLRCSPRSGDLSVYWYQQSLDQGLQFLIQYYNGEERAKGNILERFSAQQFPDLHSELNLSSLELGDSALYFCASSVEGHDGDIQYFGAGTRLSVL.

The chain is built from TRBV5-1 and TRBJ2-7; 9 bases are a match to TRBD1. This CDR3 spans 16 amino acids. The V gene's germline CDR1 is SGHRS and CDR2 YFSETQ. Trimming cost V 0 bases and J 2 bases; bases outside gene matches: 6. The CDR3 DNA follows: TGCGCCAGCAGCTTGGAGGGGACAGGGCTCCCCTACGAGCAGTACTTC. This gives the protein CASSLEGTGLPYEQYF.

V is TRBV5-4 and J is TRBJ2-2; no reliable D call. Germline V CDR1 and CDR2: SGHNT, YYREEE (reference sequence). The CDR3 covers 15 residues. The V gene lost 5 bases and the J gene lost 3 bases, with 14 bases spanning the gap. The CDR3 nucleotides read TGTGCCAGCAGTATACAAAGGGTAGACACCGGGGAGCTGTTTTTT. Translated, it gives CASSIQRVDTGELFF.

A remark on this clone: Other DNA sequences in the sample encode the same CDR3. The J gene is TRBJ1-1, the V gene TRBV9; the D gene is possibly TRBD1 (5 bases). The CDR3 is 14 amino acids. In germline, CDR1 is SGDLS, CDR2 YYNGEE. The germline V and J ends were trimmed by 0 bases and 1 base, with 7 bases remaining between them. CDR3: CASSVAGGNTEAFF. The CDR3, as DNA: TGTGCCAGCAGCGTAGCTGGGGGGAACACTGAAGCTTTCTTT.

This clone appeared a single time. The chain couples TRBV5-1 to TRBJ1-5; tentatively, D is TRBD1 (6 bases). V lost 3 bases and J lost 5, with 12 bases in between. Germline values: CDR1 SGHRS, CDR2 YFSETQ. CDR3 length: 14 residues. The CDR3 here is CASSSGGPDQPQHF. CDR3 nucleotide sequence: TGCGCCAGCAGCTCGGGGGGGCCGGATCAGCCCCAGCATTTT.

J is TRBJ2-3 and V is TRBV7-2; D possibly corresponds to TRBD1 (5 bases). V gave up 4 bases and J gave up 1 base, with 9 bases separating them. The germline V gene encodes CDR1 SGHTA and CDR2 FQGNSA. The CDR3 contains 14 residues. The chain's CDR3 is CASSSVTGTDTQYF. The CDR3 DNA reads as TGTGCCAGCAGCTCCGTGACAGGCACAGATACGCAGTATTTT.